This T cell receptor (beta chain) was obtained from a study of identical twins. This clonotype was observed at least ten times. Antigen: not known. Healthy Caucasian individuals made up all the donors. Study conclusions and caveats: The study based its conclusions on cross-sectional statistical analysis and did not follow the same donors.

The V and J ends lost 4 bases and 4 bases, in that order; junction bases with no gene match: 5. This CDR3 region has 14 residues. Germline loops: CDR1 SGHRS, CDR2 YFSETQ. Unique molecular identifiers were present on the cDNA, which also gained a universal primer site by template switching. TCRdb itself ran the 5' RACE reads through MiXCR, one entry per CDR3 protein. The sample carries over 550,000 distinct CDR3 sequences, 7.1% recorded once. These records were also assigned to another study, of yellow fever vaccine responses in identical twins.

Sample: PBMCs. The clonotype was recovered from a woman younger than 30 in good health. This sequence joins TRBV5-1 and TRBJ2-7, with 10 nucleotides matching TRBD1. In DNA form, the CDR3 reads TGCGCCAGCAGCCCCGGGACAGGGGAGTACGAGCAGTACTTC. It codes for CASSPGTGEYEQYF.